What follows is one T cell receptor beta chain and its context. Repertoires were generated with immunoSEQ multiplex PCR, while TCRdb's copy carries only in-frame clones and drops some. The sample contains more than 15,000 clones, roughly 84% of which appear only once. The sample comes from a study of T cell changes during pregnancy in multiple sclerosis. V was pared by 4 bases and J by 0 bases, with 14 bases between. In germline, CDR1 is SGHNT, CDR2 YYREEE (reference sequence). The CDR3 runs to 15 residues. This TCR was recovered from a female donor in good health, enrolled as a control in a pregnancy study. The sequenced sample was CD8+ T cells from peripheral blood mononuclear cells, obtained after pregnancy. This chain connects TRBV5-4 to TRBJ2-7; perhaps TRBD2 as D (6 bases). The chain's CDR3 is CASSQDLASSYEQYF. As DNA, the CDR3 is TGTGCCAGCAGCCAAGATCTAGCGAGCTCCTACGAGCAGTACTTC.